The 2 T cell receptor beta chains below were found in one sample sequenced in a study of T cell responses to AZD1222 COVID-19 vaccine (dated by TCRdb to about 2021). The time point label for this specimen denotes: baseline before first vaccination. To prepare the library, the immunoSEQ multiplex PCR assay was applied. Drawn from immuneACCESS, this table holds only the in-frame rearrangements with V and J called that TCRdb kept. Clones are partly lost; checked studies trace under half to an unresolved V gene and leave the rest unexplained. Here the sample has about 130,000 clones; more than 80% occur a single time. The ten most abundant clones make up 4.1% of the sample. This specimen consisted of peripheral blood, obtained on day 0 of AZD1222 vaccination. All receptors derive from an adult in good health.

The chain links TRBV7-8 to TRBJ1-5; D gene ambiguous. V was trimmed by 0 bases and J by 5 bases, leaving 5 bases between them. The length of the CDR3 is 13 residues. The V gene's germline CDR1 is SGHVS and CDR2 FQNEAQ. CDR3 coding DNA: TGTGCCAGCAGCTTAGCGGAGGATCAGCCCCAGCATTTT. As protein: CASSLAEDQPQHF. The complete variable domain, with remaining parts taken from reference TRBV7-8 and TRBJ1-5, reads GAGVSQSPRYKVAKRGQDVALRCDPISGHVSLFWYQQALGQGPEFLTYFQNEAQLDKSGLPSDRFFAERPEGSVSTLKIQRTQQEDSAVYLCASSLAEDQPQHFGDGTRLSIL.

This chain links TRBV27 with TRBJ1-1; TRBD1 is a possible D gene (5 bases). The CDR3 spans 15 residues. Germline loops: CDR1 MNHEY, CDR2 SMNVEV (reference sequence). V gave up 6 bases and J gave up 5 bases, with 19 bases separating them. Here the CDR3 reads CASRGFLGGWTEAFF. Written as DNA, the CDR3 is TGTGCCAGCAGGGGATTCCTCGGGGGATGGACTGAAGCTTTCTTT.